The 31 T cell receptor beta chains below all came from one sample that was sequenced in a study of blood T cell repertoires in COVID-19. Data came from immunoSEQ multiplex PCR; TCRdb stores just in-frame clones and leaves some out. The data contain a few hundred thousand clones, approximately 85% of them singletons. The sample consisted of PBMCs or T cells enriched from blood (not recorded which). These receptors all come from a man in his thirties or forties who had recovered from COVID-19.

CDR3 nucleotide sequence: TGTGCCAGCAGCGTACCGGGACTAGCGGGGGCAGCCAACAATGAAGAGCAGTTCTTC. This codes for CASSVPGLAGAANNEEQFF. The V gene is TRBV21-1, the J gene TRBJ2-1; TRBD2 is the table's D call and was not checked against the DNA. TRBV21-1 is a pseudogene segment. This CDR3 has 19 residues.

Many counts were recorded for this clone. The chain carries TRBV10-1 and TRBJ1-1; D is perhaps TRBD1 (6 bases). This CDR3 comprises 13 residues. Germline CDR1 is WNHNN and CDR2 is SYGVQD (reference sequence). V lost 9 bases and J 4 bases, leaving 15 bases between the germline ends. The DNA of the CDR3 is TGCGCCAGAAGACAGGAGTTCCTCACTGAAGCTTTCTTT. This translates into CARRQEFLTEAFF.

J is TRBJ1-5 and V is TRBV4-2; D remains unclear. Trimming shortened V by 8 bases and J by 0 bases, and 11 bases separated the two germline ends. This CDR3 comprises 14 residues. Germline V gene data show CDR1 as LGHNA and CDR2 as YNFKEQ. CDR3 in amino acids: CASEPGYSNQPQHF. DNA of the CDR3: TGTGCCAGCGAACCGGGGTATAGCAATCAGCCCCAGCATTTT.

V is TRBV4-2 and J is TRBJ1-6; 7 bases align to TRBD1. V shed 0 bases and J 6 bases; nucleotides not matched to a gene: 5. The germline V gene has CDR1 LGHNA and CDR2 YNFKEQ. This CDR3 is 16 amino acids long. This CDR3 is CASSQDHQGVNSPLHF. The CDR3, as DNA: TGTGCCAGCAGCCAAGATCATCAGGGGGTTAATTCACCCCTCCACTTT.

The chain joins TRBV2 to TRBJ1-2; possibly TRBD1 for D (6 bases). The V end was cut by 8 bases, the J end by 4 bases, with 14 bases between. Germline assignment: CDR1 SNHLY and CDR2 FYNNEI. CDR3 size: 13 residues. CDR3 bases: TGTGCCAGCCGTTACGGACAGTCCTATGGCTACACCTTC. Translating it yields CASRYGQSYGYTF. Supplemented by reference TRBV2 and TRBJ1-2, the full variable domain reads EPEVTQTPSHQVTQMGQEVILRCVPISNHLYFYWYRQILGQKVEFLVSFYNNEISEKSEIFDDQFSVERPDGSNFTLKIRSTKLEDSAMYFCASRYGQSYGYTFGSGTRLTVV.

The chain is built from TRBV9 and TRBJ2-1; D unresolved. V shed 0 bases and J shed 6 bases, with 13 bases lying between them. Germline V gives CDR1 SGDLS, CDR2 YYNGEE. This CDR3 has 15 amino acids. CDR3 bases: TGTGCCAGCAGCGTAGAGAGGTACCCTGGCAATGAGCAGTTCTTC. It codes for CASSVERYPGNEQFF.

V is TRBV6-5 and J is TRBJ1-1; no clear D. Trimming stripped 5 bases from V and 1 base from J, with 5 bases between. Germline V gene sequence: CDR1 MNHEY, CDR2 SVGAGI. This CDR3 contains 12 residues. The CDR3 DNA sequence: TGTGCCAGCAGTACAGAGAACACTGAAGCTTTCTTT. The encoded protein is CASSTENTEAFF.

In regard to this clone: This CDR3 is also generated by other DNA sequences in the sample. V and J are TRBV3-1 (or the pseudogene TRBV3-2) and TRBJ2-5; 8 bases agree with TRBD1. Germline trimming cut 4 bases from V and 2 bases from J; bases unmatched to any gene: 3. CDR3 length: 14 amino acids. Germline lookup yields CDR1 LGHDT and CDR2 YNNKEL (reference sequence). CDR3 sequence (DNA): TGTGCCAGCAGCCCTCGGACAGGGCAAGAGACCCAGTACTTC. The encoded protein is CASSPRTGQETQYF.

V is TRBV20-1 and J is TRBJ1-2, with D possibly being TRBD1 (6 bases). The V gene lost 3 bases and the J gene lost 11 bases, with 16 bases spanning the gap. Per the germline V gene, CDR1 is DFQATT and CDR2 is SNEGSKA (reference sequence). The CDR3 extends over 12 amino acids. The CDR3 loop is CSASTGLMGYTF. The CDR3 DNA follows: TGCAGTGCTAGTACAGGGCTTATGGGGTACACCTTC.

J is TRBJ1-5 and V is TRBV5-8; D remains unclear. The CDR3 runs to 13 residues. Per the germline V gene, CDR1 is SGHTS and CDR2 is YDEGEE. The ends were cut back, 2 bases at V and 5 bases at J, with 8 bases in the middle. The CDR3 spells CASSFWEDQPQHF. The CDR3 nucleotides read TGTGCCAGCAGCTTCTGGGAGGATCAGCCCCAGCATTTT.

This clone showed up just once. The rearrangement uses TRBV19 and TRBJ1-2; 7 bases map to TRBD1. V shed 6 bases, J shed 3 bases, and the junction held 10 bases outside the gene matches. The germline gives CDR1 LNHDA, CDR2 SQIVND (reference sequence). This CDR3 region has 15 residues. CDR3 in amino acids: CASRVGGLGDYGYTF. The CDR3 bases are TGTGCCAGTAGAGTAGGGGGCTTAGGAGACTATGGCTACACCTTC.

The genes are TRBV6-6 and TRBJ1-1; 11 bases match TRBD1. Germline-derived CDR1 and CDR2 are MNHNY and SVGAGI (reference sequence). V lost 10 bases, J lost 4 bases, and 8 bases stayed unmatched. The CDR3 covers 14 residues. The CDR3 sequence: CAITGTGGPTEAFF. The CDR3 nucleotides read TGTGCCATCACCGGGACAGGGGGACCCACTGAAGCTTTCTTT.

The V gene is TRBV7-2, the J gene TRBJ2-7; 7 positions agree with TRBD1. CDR1 and CDR2 (germline): SGHTA, FQGNSA. The CDR3 sequence is 13 residues long. V was pared by 6 bases and J by 3 bases, with 5 bases of the junction left unmatched. The CDR3 reads CASRSGQNYEQYF. CDR3 sequence (DNA): TGTGCCAGCAGGTCGGGACAGAACTACGAGCAGTACTTC.

The genes are TRBV19 and TRBJ1-3, with D uncertain. Trimming took 6 bases from V and 4 from J, leaving 7 bases between them. Germline CDR1 is LNHDA and CDR2 is SQIVND (reference sequence). The length of the CDR3 is 12 residues. The CDR3 DNA follows: TGTGCCAGTAGCCCCATGGGAAACACCATATATTTT. Its translation: CASSPMGNTIYF. The variable domain in full, with the rest retrieved from reference TRBV19 and TRBJ1-3, is DGGITQSPKYLFRKEGQNVTLSCEQNLNHDAMYWYRQDPGQGLRLIYYSQIVNDFQKGDIAEGYSVSREKKESFPLTVTSAQKNPTAFYLCASSPMGNTIYFGEGSWLTVV.

The chain combines TRBV9 with TRBJ1-4, with TRBD1 identical over 9 bases. Germline CDR1 and CDR2: SGDLS and YYNGEE. V was pared by 2 bases and J by 3 bases, with 14 bases of the junction left unmatched. This CDR3 comprises 19 residues. DNA of the CDR3: TGTGCCAGCAGCGTCAGCCGGGACAGGGATATGCAGTCTAATGAAAAACTGTTTTTT. This sequence encodes CASSVSRDRDMQSNEKLFF.

The chain is built from TRBV7-2 and TRBJ1-4; D remains ambiguous. The germline V gene has CDR1 SGHTA and CDR2 FQGNSA. The CDR3 is made up of 16 amino acids. Trimming pared 1 base from V and 6 bases from J, leaving 15 bases between. The CDR3 loop reads CASSLGSSGFDEKLFF. The CDR3, as DNA: TGTGCCAGCAGCTTAGGATCGTCCGGGTTTGATGAAAAACTGTTTTTT.

The chain recombines TRBV30 with TRBJ1-2; a possible D gene is TRBD1 (6 bases). Looked up from germline, CDR1 is GTSNPN and CDR2 is SVGIG (reference sequence). Trimming pared 0 bases from V and 4 bases from J, leaving 15 bases between. CDR3 length: 15 residues. The CDR3 reads CAWSVPRGRGYGYTF. The CDR3 DNA sequence: TGTGCCTGGAGTGTACCTAGGGGCAGGGGCTATGGCTACACCTTC.

On this clone: The junction departs from the called germline gene at one end, perhaps through a read error. The V gene is TRBV27, the J gene TRBJ1-2; D gene ambiguous. The CDR3 is 13 residues long. Germline V lookup: CDR1 MNHEY, CDR2 SMNVEV (reference sequence). CDR3 DNA: TGTGCCAGCAGTCTATCGGCATCCTATGGCTACACCTTC. Amino acids: CASSLSASYGYTF.

V usage is TRBV4-3 and J usage is TRBJ2-7; the match to TRBD1 covers 7 bases. The CDR3 totals 13 residues. Germline V gene data show CDR1 as LGHNA and CDR2 as YSLEER. V lost 4 bases to trimming and J lost 7 bases; unmatched junction nucleotides: 7. In DNA form, the CDR3 reads TGCGCCAGCAGCCTAGAAAGACAGGGAGAGCAGTACTTC. Protein product: CASSLERQGEQYF.

As regards this clone: A junction end diverges from the germline sequence, so it may reflect a read error. The chain is built from TRBV7-7 and TRBJ1-1; no clear D gene. The CDR3 has 13 residues. Germline V CDR1 and CDR2: SSHAT, FNYEAQ (reference sequence). As DNA, the CDR3 is TGTGCTAGCAGCGTCGACATGAACACTGAAGCTTTCTTT. Protein: CASSVDMNTEAFF.

V gene TRBV5-1 combines with J gene TRBJ2-3; 8 nucleotides match TRBD2. This CDR3 has 14 residues. Germline assignment: CDR1 SGHRS and CDR2 YFSETQ. With 1 base clipped from V and 6 bases from J, the junction kept 4 bases outside the gene matches. The CDR3 reads CASSLFASGDTQYF. Written as DNA, the CDR3 is TGCGCCAGCAGCTTGTTCGCTAGCGGGGATACGCAGTATTTT. Full variable domain (remainder filled in from reference TRBV5-1 and TRBJ2-3): KAGVTQTPRYLIKTRGQQVTLSCSPISGHRSVSWYQQTPGQGLQFLFEYFSETQRNKGNFPGRFSGRQFSNSRSEMNVSTLELGDSALYLCASSLFASGDTQYFGPGTRLTVL.

The V call is TRBV7-2, the J call TRBJ1-2; D gene ambiguous. Trimming removed 1 base at V and 4 bases at J, with 13 bases between. The CDR3 is 15 residues long. Per germline, CDR1 SGHTA and CDR2 FQGNSA. CDR3 bases: TGTGCCAGCAGCTTAGGCACGAGGACTATCTATGGCTACACCTTC. It encodes CASSLGTRTIYGYTF.

This chain connects TRBV25-1 to TRBJ1-6; TRBD1 matches 7 bases. Per the germline V gene, CDR1 is MGHDK and CDR2 is SYGVNS. V lost 1 base to trimming and J lost 0 bases; unmatched junction nucleotides: 6. The CDR3 runs 18 residues. The CDR3 DNA is TGTGCCAGCAGTGAATTTACGACAGGGAGCTCCTATAATTCACCCCTCCACTTT. Its protein is CASSEFTTGSSYNSPLHF.

This clone was counted only a few times. The chain uses TRBV6-5 and TRBJ1-4; D gene unclear. The CDR3 has 14 amino acids. V was clipped by 2 bases and J by 2 bases, with 6 bases between them. Germline V gives CDR1 MNHEY, CDR2 SVGAGI. CDR3 loop: CASSYRETNEKLFF. CDR3 sequence (DNA): TGTGCCAGCAGTTACCGGGAGACTAATGAAAAACTGTTTTTT.

This chain uses TRBV4-3 with TRBJ1-3, with D unresolved. V gave up 0 bases and J gave up 0 bases, with 6 bases separating them. This CDR3 has 15 amino acids. Germline V gene data show CDR1 as LGHNA and CDR2 as YSLEER. Written as DNA, the CDR3 is TGCGCCAGCAGCCAAGATTCGTTCTCTGGAAACACCATATATTTT. Translating gives CASSQDSFSGNTIYF.

This chain uses TRBV6-5 with TRBJ1-1; 11 bases are a match to TRBD1. CDR3 length: 15 residues. CDR1 MNHEY and CDR2 SVGAGI come from the germline V gene. Trimming took 6 bases from V and 3 from J; bases not matched to a gene: 6. CDR3 residues: CASRDRGLRYTEAFF. The CDR3 bases are TGTGCCAGCAGGGACAGGGGGCTCCGGTACACTGAAGCTTTCTTT.

This rearrangement joins TRBV3-1 (or the pseudogene TRBV3-2) to TRBJ2-2, with D uncertain. CDR1 is LGHDT and CDR2 is YNNKEL in the germline V gene (reference sequence). The ends were cut back, 0 bases at V and 1 base at J, with 6 bases in the middle. The CDR3 contains 15 residues. CDR3 DNA sequence: TGTGCCAGCAGCCAAGATTTCAGGAACACCGGGGAGCTGTTTTTT. The encoded protein is CASSQDFRNTGELFF.

V usage is TRBV30 and J usage is TRBJ2-2, with a possible D match to TRBD2 (5 bases). Germline V gene sequence: CDR1 GTSNPN, CDR2 SVGIG (reference sequence). Trimming removed 4 bases from V and 7 bases from J, with 10 bases in between. The CDR3 is 12 residues long. CDR3 nucleotide sequence: TGTGCCTGGACCCTAGCAGGCGGGGAGCTGTTTTTT. Translated, it gives CAWTLAGGELFF. The full variable domain, in which reference TRBV30 and TRBJ2-2 provide the parts outside the CDR3, is SQTIHQWPATLVQPVGSPLSLECTVEGTSNPNLYWYRQAAGRGLQLLFYSVGIGQISSEVPQNLSASRPQDRQFILSSKKLLLSDSGFYLCAWTLAGGELFFGEGSRLTVL.

The chain couples TRBV4-3 to TRBJ1-4; D perhaps matches TRBD1 (5 bases). V was clipped by 1 base and J by 1 base, with 19 bases between them. The CDR3 has 19 residues. Germline values: CDR1 LGHNA, CDR2 YSLEER. The CDR3 nucleotides read TGCGCCAGCAGCCAAGCTTCGACCCCTACAGGTTTAACTAATGAAAAACTGTTTTTT. Translated: CASSQASTPTGLTNEKLFF.

This clone was found once. This chain links TRBV27 with TRBJ2-7; D is possibly TRBD2 (6 bases). This CDR3 comprises 14 residues. Germline values: CDR1 MNHEY, CDR2 SMNVEV (reference sequence). V was pared by 7 bases and J by 3 bases, with 16 bases between. This CDR3 is CASKELRGDYEQYF. Written as DNA, the CDR3 is TGTGCCAGCAAGGAGTTGCGGGGTGACTACGAGCAGTACTTC.

V and J are TRBV7-2 and TRBJ1-2; 7 bases align to TRBD1. The CDR3 sequence is 15 residues long. J gave up 3 bases and V 4 bases, and 8 bases lay outside the gene matches. In germline, CDR1 is SGHTA, CDR2 FQGNSA. The CDR3 DNA is TGTGCCAGCAGCTCATACCGGGACAGCTACTATGGCTACACCTTC. Translation: CASSSYRDSYYGYTF.